Only a few counts were recorded for the clone carrying this T cell receptor (beta chain). TCRdb redid the calling of the RT-PCR reads with MiXCR, one entry per CDR3 protein. The table shows just under 550,000 distinct CDR3 sequences, with around 25% occurring only once. The sample belongs to a study of response to subunit inactivated influenza vaccine. Germline CDR1 reads DFQATT; CDR2 reads SNEGSKA (reference sequence). Trimming at V came to 1 base and at J to 0 bases, leaving 10 bases not matched to a gene. This CDR3 has 18 amino acids. These data were likewise used in another study, on T cells expressing NK-cell markers. That source notes: TCR beta libraries carry UMIs added by 5'RACE template switching.

This TCR derives from a man aged 45-65 years who received an inactivated influenza vaccine. The starting material was CD4+ T cells sorted from PBMCs, obtained approximately 13 days after vaccination. V and J are TRBV20-1 and TRBJ2-3; 10 bases fit TRBD2. DNA of the CDR3: TGCAGTGCTAGAGGACGAGCGGGAGGGAAACTAAGCACAGATACGCAGTATTTT. It is translated as CSARGRAGGKLSTDTQYF.